These T cell receptor beta chains were read from a single sample in a study of glioma-infiltrating T cells. MiXCR, applied by TCRdb to the multiplex PCR reads, yields one record per CDR3 protein. The sample shows about 140,000 distinct CDR3 sequences, about 39% of them seen only once. Sequenced sample: glioma tissue, nonneoplastic brain tissue, or PBMCs (not recorded which). These TCRs come from a human donor with low-grade glioma or glioblastoma, undergoing nonglioma brain surgery, or in good health (not recorded which). CDR3s include the opening cysteine and the closing phenylalanine or tryptophan. A D gene is named only where the DNA matches it firmly. Clone size is stated in some rows and not others, as once, few, many or a class when expanded.

clone_size: few
v_call: TRBV27
d_call: TRBD2
j_call: TRBJ2-3
cdr3_aa: CASSFRTSGRDTQYF
cdr3_nt: TGTGCCAGCAGTTTTCGGACTAGCGGCCGGGATACGCAGTATTTT

clone_size: few
v_call: TRBV20-1
d_call: TRBD2
j_call: TRBJ2-3
cdr3_aa: CSARETPGLVTDTQYF
cdr3_nt: TGCAGTGCTAGAGAGACTCCGGGACTAGTGACAGATACGCAGTATTTT

clone_size: .
v_call: TRBV29-1
d_call: .
j_call: TRBJ1-1
cdr3_aa: CRVAPNTEAFF
cdr3_nt: TGCAGAGTTGCCCCGAACACTGAAGCTTTCTTT

clone_size: many
v_call: TRBV20-1
d_call: .
j_call: TRBJ1-5
cdr3_aa: CSAIQAVGGNQPQHF
cdr3_nt: TGCAGTGCTATCCAGGCGGTAGGAGGCAATCAGCCCCAGCATTTT

clone_size: .
v_call: TRBV6-9
d_call: TRBD2
j_call: TRBJ2-3
cdr3_aa: CASSYGRGSGRTDTQYF
cdr3_nt: TGTGCCAGCAGTTACGGTCGTGGTAGCGGGAGAACAGATACGCAGTATTTT

clone_size: .
v_call: TRBV7-9
d_call: TRBD2
j_call: TRBJ2-1
cdr3_aa: CASSFGSGAYNEQFF
cdr3_nt: TGTGCCAGCAGCTTTGGAAGCGGGGCCTACAATGAGCAGTTCTTC

clone_size: .
v_call: TRBV20-1
d_call: TRBD1
j_call: TRBJ2-5
cdr3_aa: CSATHSRGRETQYF
cdr3_nt: TGCAGTGCTACTCATTCCAGGGGGCGAGAGACCCAGTACTTC

clone_size: .
v_call: TRBV7-9
d_call: TRBD1
j_call: TRBJ1-1
cdr3_aa: CASSEGQGLEAFF
cdr3_nt: TGTGCCAGCAGCGAGGGACAGGGGCTCGAGGCTTTCTTT

clone_size: many
v_call: TRBV6-2/TRBV6-3
d_call: .
j_call: TRBJ2-3
cdr3_aa: CASSYSGDTQYF
cdr3_nt: TGTGCCAGCAGTTACTCGGGGGATACGCAGTATTTT

clone_size: few
v_call: TRBV28
d_call: .
j_call: TRBJ1-1
cdr3_aa: CASSLPTPNTEAFF
cdr3_nt: TGTGCCAGCAGTTTACCAACACCGAACACTGAAGCTTTCTTT

clone_size: .
v_call: TRBV2
d_call: TRBD2
j_call: TRBJ2-1
cdr3_aa: CASSSGGVNINEQFF
cdr3_nt: TGTGCCAGCAGCTCCGGGGGGGTGAATATCAATGAGCAGTTCTTC

clone_size: .
v_call: TRBV19
d_call: TRBD1
j_call: TRBJ1-5
cdr3_aa: CASQVGDSNNQPQHF
cdr3_nt: TGTGCCAGTCAAGTTGGGGACAGCAACAATCAGCCCCAGCATTTT

clone_size: .
v_call: TRBV7-2
d_call: TRBD1
j_call: TRBJ1-4
cdr3_aa: CASSLWDREKLFF
cdr3_nt: TGTGCCAGCAGCTTATGGGACAGAGAAAAACTGTTTTTT

clone_size: few
v_call: TRBV24-1
d_call: TRBD1
j_call: TRBJ1-2
cdr3_aa: CATSKQGLGYTF
cdr3_nt: TGTGCCACCAGTAAACAGGGGTTAGGCTACACCTTC

clone_size: .
v_call: TRBV7-2
d_call: .
j_call: TRBJ1-2
cdr3_aa: CASSDGPNYGYTF
cdr3_nt: TGTGCCAGCAGCGACGGCCCTAATTATGGCTACACCTTC

clone_size: .
v_call: TRBV6-6
d_call: .
j_call: TRBJ2-2
cdr3_aa: CASSYSTLDPLSLGTGELFF
cdr3_nt: TGTGCCAGCAGTTACTCAACCCTGGATCCGCTTAGCCTCGGCACCGGGGAGCTGTTTTTT

clone_size: once
v_call: TRBV10-2
d_call: .
j_call: TRBJ1-3
cdr3_aa: CASSAGRFPPGNTIYF
cdr3_nt: TGCGCCAGCAGCGCGGGCCGCTTCCCCCCTGGAAACACCATATATTTT

clone_size: few
v_call: TRBV28
d_call: .
j_call: TRBJ1-5
cdr3_aa: CASSSFGQGNQPQHF
cdr3_nt: TGTGCCAGCAGTTCGTTTGGGCAGGGCAATCAGCCCCAGCATTTT

clone_size: few
v_call: TRBV7-9
d_call: TRBD1
j_call: TRBJ2-5
cdr3_aa: CASSRTGEETQYF
cdr3_nt: TGTGCCAGCAGCCGGACAGGGGAAGAGACCCAGTACTTC

clone_size: few
v_call: TRBV6-2/TRBV6-3
d_call: .
j_call: TRBJ2-1
cdr3_aa: CASSYDGTLSSANEQFF
cdr3_nt: TGTGCCAGCAGTTACGACGGAACACTCAGTTCAGCCAATGAGCAGTTCTTC

clone_size: .
v_call: TRBV6-1
d_call: .
j_call: TRBJ2-5
cdr3_aa: CASSSPPERQFQYF
cdr3_nt: TGTGCCAGCAGTTCACCCCCGGAGAGGCAATTCCAGTACTTC

clone_size: .
v_call: TRBV6-2/TRBV6-3
d_call: TRBD2
j_call: TRBJ2-7
cdr3_aa: CASSYTRAGEGYEQYF
cdr3_nt: TGTGCCAGCAGTTACACTCGAGCGGGAGAGGGTTACGAGCAGTACTTC

clone_size: many
v_call: TRBV15
d_call: .
j_call: TRBJ1-1
cdr3_aa: CATSRVGTADTEAFF
cdr3_nt: TGTGCCACCAGCAGAGTAGGGACTGCGGACACTGAAGCTTTCTTT

clone_size: few
v_call: TRBV6-2/TRBV6-3
d_call: TRBD2
j_call: TRBJ2-7
cdr3_aa: CASSYTTSAAGVEQYF
cdr3_nt: TGTGCCAGCAGTTACACAACTAGCGCCGCAGGTGTCGAGCAGTACTTC

clone_size: .
v_call: TRBV10-3
d_call: .
j_call: TRBJ1-1
cdr3_aa: CAISDTAMNTEAFF
cdr3_nt: TGTGCCATCAGTGATACAGCCATGAACACTGAAGCTTTCTTT

clone_size: few
v_call: TRBV20-1
d_call: TRBD1
j_call: TRBJ2-3
cdr3_aa: CSAFRQGSTDTQYF
cdr3_nt: TGCAGTGCTTTTAGACAGGGGAGCACAGATACGCAGTATTTT

clone_size: .
v_call: TRBV7-2
d_call: .
j_call: TRBJ1-6
cdr3_aa: CASSLARASNSPLHF
cdr3_nt: TGTGCCAGCAGCTTAGCCAGGGCTAGTAATTCACCCCTCCACTTT

clone_size: .
v_call: TRBV6-2/TRBV6-3
d_call: .
j_call: TRBJ1-1
cdr3_aa: CASADWGREAFF
cdr3_nt: TGTGCCAGCGCCGATTGGGGGAGGGAGGCTTTCTTT

clone_size: few
v_call: TRBV10-3
d_call: .
j_call: TRBJ2-3
cdr3_aa: CAISDGWDTQYF
cdr3_nt: TGTGCCATCAGTGACGGTTGGGATACGCAGTATTTT

clone_size: .
v_call: TRBV7-9
d_call: .
j_call: TRBJ2-7
cdr3_aa: CASARGSSYEQYF
cdr3_nt: TGTGCCAGCGCTAGGGGGAGCTCCTACGAGCAGTACTTC

clone_size: .
v_call: TRBV25-1
d_call: .
j_call: TRBJ1-1
cdr3_aa: CASRLAGVAEAFF
cdr3_nt: TGTGCCAGCCGTCTGGCGGGGGTTGCTGAAGCTTTCTTT

clone_size: many
v_call: TRBV27
d_call: .
j_call: TRBJ1-1
cdr3_aa: CASSLMGRGMGTEAFF
cdr3_nt: TGTGCCAGCAGCCTTATGGGCAGGGGTATGGGCACTGAAGCTTTCTTT

clone_size: .
v_call: TRBV10-1
d_call: .
j_call: TRBJ2-2
cdr3_aa: CASSPGLPTGELFF
cdr3_nt: TGCGCCAGCAGTCCGGGCCTACCCACCGGGGAGCTGTTTTTT

clone_size: many
v_call: TRBV6-2/TRBV6-3
d_call: .
j_call: TRBJ2-7
cdr3_aa: CASSYSVESGEQYF
cdr3_nt: TGTGCCAGCAGTTACTCAGTGGAATCGGGCGAGCAGTACTTC

clone_size: .
v_call: TRBV29-1
d_call: TRBD1
j_call: TRBJ1-3
cdr3_aa: CSVEIRDSGNTIYF
cdr3_nt: TGCAGCGTTGAAATACGGGACAGTGGAAACACCATATATTTT

clone_size: few
v_call: TRBV7-9
d_call: TRBD1
j_call: TRBJ1-5
cdr3_aa: CASSLTGSGQPQHF
cdr3_nt: TGTGCCAGCAGCTTGACAGGGTCGGGTCAGCCCCAGCATTTT

clone_size: .
v_call: TRBV27
d_call: .
j_call: TRBJ1-1
cdr3_aa: CASSLYGVGNTEAFF
cdr3_nt: TGTGCCAGCAGTTTATATGGGGTCGGGAACACTGAAGCTTTCTTT

clone_size: few
v_call: TRBV6-5
d_call: .
j_call: TRBJ1-1
cdr3_aa: CASSSQSTGTNLIMNTEAFF
cdr3_nt: TGTGCCAGCAGTTCCCAATCAACAGGGACAAACCTCATCATGAACACTGAAGCTTTCTTT

clone_size: many
v_call: TRBV6-1
d_call: .
j_call: TRBJ1-1
cdr3_aa: CATQRYTEAFF
cdr3_nt: TGTGCCACCCAACGGTACACTGAAGCTTTCTTT

clone_size: .
v_call: TRBV28
d_call: .
j_call: TRBJ2-3
cdr3_aa: CASSANSGPRETQYF
cdr3_nt: TGTGCCAGCAGTGCTAACTCCGGGCCTAGGGAGACGCAGTATTTT

clone_size: .
v_call: TRBV14
d_call: .
j_call: TRBJ1-2
cdr3_aa: CASSQALGEYTF
cdr3_nt: TGTGCCAGCAGCCAAGCCCTGGGAGAGTACACCTTC

clone_size: .
v_call: TRBV11-1
d_call: .
j_call: TRBJ2-1
cdr3_aa: CASSLARLVHEQFF
cdr3_nt: TGTGCCAGCAGCTTAGCGCGACTAGTGCATGAGCAGTTCTTC

clone_size: .
v_call: TRBV6-1
d_call: .
j_call: TRBJ1-6
cdr3_aa: CASSTNNSPLHF
cdr3_nt: TGTGCCAGCAGTACGAATAATTCACCCCTCCACTTT

clone_size: once
v_call: TRBV7-2
d_call: TRBD2
j_call: TRBJ2-3
cdr3_aa: CASSSPGLAGGSTQYF
cdr3_nt: TGTGCCAGCAGCTCCCCGGGACTAGCGGGAGGGAGTACGCAGTATTTT

clone_size: .
v_call: TRBV7-2
d_call: .
j_call: TRBJ1-3
cdr3_aa: CASSYDLGNTIYF
cdr3_nt: TGTGCCAGCAGCTATGACTTGGGAAACACCATATATTTT

clone_size: once
v_call: TRBV6-1
d_call: .
j_call: TRBJ2-2
cdr3_aa: CASSDSGTGNTGELFF
cdr3_nt: TGTGCCAGCAGTGATAGCGGGACAGGCAATACCGGGGAGCTGTTTTTT

clone_size: .
v_call: TRBV4-2
d_call: .
j_call: TRBJ2-7
cdr3_aa: CASSTGSDSYEQYF
cdr3_nt: TGTGCCAGTAGCACAGGGAGTGACTCCTACGAGCAGTACTTC

clone_size: once
v_call: TRBV4-1
d_call: .
j_call: TRBJ1-3
cdr3_aa: CASIRVNRDSGNTIYF
cdr3_nt: TGCGCCAGCATCCGGGTAAACAGGGACTCTGGAAACACCATATATTTT

clone_size: .
v_call: TRBV18
d_call: .
j_call: TRBJ2-1
cdr3_aa: CASSPSRGVGEQFF
cdr3_nt: TGTGCCAGCTCACCTAGCAGGGGAGTTGGTGAGCAGTTCTTC

clone_size: once
v_call: TRBV28
d_call: .
j_call: TRBJ1-1
cdr3_aa: CASSAGPLNTEAFF
cdr3_nt: TGTGCCAGCAGTGCGGGACCGCTGAACACTGAAGCTTTCTTT

clone_size: many
v_call: TRBV27
d_call: TRBD1
j_call: TRBJ1-5
cdr3_aa: CASRLRGEGQNQPQHF
cdr3_nt: TGTGCCAGCAGGCTCAGGGGGGAGGGACAGAATCAGCCCCAGCATTTT

clone_size: .
v_call: TRBV11-2
d_call: TRBD2
j_call: TRBJ2-5
cdr3_aa: CASSLIAGGPFGETQYF
cdr3_nt: TGTGCCAGCAGCTTAATTGCGGGAGGGCCATTCGGAGAGACCCAGTACTTC

clone_size: few
v_call: TRBV19
d_call: .
j_call: TRBJ2-1
cdr3_aa: CASSTAARVPYNEQFF
cdr3_nt: TGTGCCAGTAGTACGGCAGCTCGGGTGCCCTACAATGAGCAGTTCTTC

clone_size: few
v_call: TRBV6-6
d_call: .
j_call: TRBJ1-1
cdr3_aa: CASSYEWWNTEAFF
cdr3_nt: TGTGCCAGCAGTTACGAGTGGTGGAACACTGAAGCTTTCTTT

clone_size: .
v_call: TRBV6-2/TRBV6-3
d_call: .
j_call: TRBJ2-1
cdr3_aa: CASSNLQGYNEQFF
cdr3_nt: TGTGCCAGCAGTAACCTTCAGGGCTACAATGAGCAGTTCTTC